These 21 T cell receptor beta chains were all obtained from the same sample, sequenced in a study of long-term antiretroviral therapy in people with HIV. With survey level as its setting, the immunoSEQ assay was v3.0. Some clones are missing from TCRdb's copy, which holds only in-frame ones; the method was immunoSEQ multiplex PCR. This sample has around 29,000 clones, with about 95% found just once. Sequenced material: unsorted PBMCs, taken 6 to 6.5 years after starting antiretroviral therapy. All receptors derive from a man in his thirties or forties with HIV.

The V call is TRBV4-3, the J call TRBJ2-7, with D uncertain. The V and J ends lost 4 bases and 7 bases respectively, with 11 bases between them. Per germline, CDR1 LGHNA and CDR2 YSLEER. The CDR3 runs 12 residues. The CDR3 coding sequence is TGCGCCAGCAGCCCCTCGGTGGGAGAGCAGTACTTC. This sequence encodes CASSPSVGEQYF.

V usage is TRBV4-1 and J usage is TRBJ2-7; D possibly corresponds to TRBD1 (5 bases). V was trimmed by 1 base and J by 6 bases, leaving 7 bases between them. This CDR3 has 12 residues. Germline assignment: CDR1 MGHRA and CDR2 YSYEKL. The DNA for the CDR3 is TGCGCCAGCAGCCAAGTAGGGGCCGAGCAGTACTTC. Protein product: CASSQVGAEQYF.

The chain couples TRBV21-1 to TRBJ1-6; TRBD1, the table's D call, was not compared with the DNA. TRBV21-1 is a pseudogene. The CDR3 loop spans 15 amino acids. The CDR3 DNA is TGTGCCAGCAGCATGGGGACACCTTATAATTCACCCCTCCACTTT. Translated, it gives CASSMGTPYNSPLHF.

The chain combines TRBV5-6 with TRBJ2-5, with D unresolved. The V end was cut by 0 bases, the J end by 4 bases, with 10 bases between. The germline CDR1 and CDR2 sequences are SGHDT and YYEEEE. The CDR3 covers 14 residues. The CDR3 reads CASSLGTTRETQYF. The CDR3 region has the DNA TGTGCCAGCAGCTTGGGGACGACGCGAGAGACCCAGTACTTC.

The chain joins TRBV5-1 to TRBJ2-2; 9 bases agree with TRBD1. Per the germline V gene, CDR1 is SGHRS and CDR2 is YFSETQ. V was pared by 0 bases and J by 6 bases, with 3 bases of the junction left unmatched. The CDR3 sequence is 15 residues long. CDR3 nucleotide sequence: TGCGCCAGCAGCTTGGGGGACAGGGTGCCCGGGGAGCTGTTTTTT. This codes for CASSLGDRVPGELFF.

The CDR3 here is CASSLAPQATTNIQYF. In DNA form, the CDR3 reads TGCGCCAGCAGCTTGGCTCCACAGGCGACAACAAACATTCAGTACTTC. This rearrangement joins TRBV5-1 to TRBJ2-4; D is perhaps TRBD1 (5 bases). Trimming shortened V by 0 bases and J by 6 bases, and 16 bases separated the two germline ends. Germline V gives CDR1 SGHRS, CDR2 YFSETQ. The CDR3 extends over 16 amino acids.

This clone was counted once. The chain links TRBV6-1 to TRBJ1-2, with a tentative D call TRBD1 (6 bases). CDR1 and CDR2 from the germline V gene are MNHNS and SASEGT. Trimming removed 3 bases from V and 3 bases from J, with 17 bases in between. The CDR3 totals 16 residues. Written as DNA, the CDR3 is TGTGCCAGCAGTGAGATGACAGGACGGATCTACTATGGCTACACCTTC. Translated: CASSEMTGRIYYGYTF.

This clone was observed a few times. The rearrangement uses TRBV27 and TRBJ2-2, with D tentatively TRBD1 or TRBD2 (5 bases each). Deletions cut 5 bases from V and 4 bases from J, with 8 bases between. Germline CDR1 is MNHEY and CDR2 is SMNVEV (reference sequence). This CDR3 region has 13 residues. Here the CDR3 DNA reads TGTGCCAGCAGTCGAGGGGCCACCGGGGAGCTGTTTTTT. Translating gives CASSRGATGELFF.

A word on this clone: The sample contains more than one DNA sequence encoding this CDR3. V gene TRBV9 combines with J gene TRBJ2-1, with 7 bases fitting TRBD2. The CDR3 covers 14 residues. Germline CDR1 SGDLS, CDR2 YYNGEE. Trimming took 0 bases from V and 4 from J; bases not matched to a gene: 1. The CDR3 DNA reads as TGTGCCAGCAGCGTAGCTAGCGGATACAATGAGCAGTTCTTC. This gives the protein CASSVASGYNEQFF.

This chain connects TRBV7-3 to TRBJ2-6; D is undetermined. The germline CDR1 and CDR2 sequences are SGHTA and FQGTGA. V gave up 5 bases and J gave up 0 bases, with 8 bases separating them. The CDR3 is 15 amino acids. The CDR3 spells CASSPQSSGANVLTF. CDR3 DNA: TGTGCCAGCAGCCCTCAGAGCTCTGGGGCCAACGTCCTGACTTTC. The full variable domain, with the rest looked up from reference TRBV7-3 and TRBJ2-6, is GAGVSQTPSNKVTEKGKYVELRCDPISGHTALYWYRQSLGQGPEFLIYFQGTGAADDSGLPNDRFFAVRPEGSVSTLKIQRTERGDSAVYLCASSPQSSGANVLTFGAGSRLTVL.

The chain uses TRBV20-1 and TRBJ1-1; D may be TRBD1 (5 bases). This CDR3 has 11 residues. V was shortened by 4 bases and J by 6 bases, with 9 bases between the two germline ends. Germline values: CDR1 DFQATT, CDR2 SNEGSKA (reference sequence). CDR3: CSAIRGPEAFF. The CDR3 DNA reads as TGCAGTGCTATAAGGGGCCCTGAAGCTTTCTTT.

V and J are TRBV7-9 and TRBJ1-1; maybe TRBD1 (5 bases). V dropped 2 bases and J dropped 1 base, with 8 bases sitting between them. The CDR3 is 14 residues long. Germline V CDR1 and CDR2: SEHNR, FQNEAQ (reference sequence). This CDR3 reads CASSLQGTNTEAFF. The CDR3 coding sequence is TGTGCCAGCAGCTTACAGGGCACGAACACTGAAGCTTTCTTT.

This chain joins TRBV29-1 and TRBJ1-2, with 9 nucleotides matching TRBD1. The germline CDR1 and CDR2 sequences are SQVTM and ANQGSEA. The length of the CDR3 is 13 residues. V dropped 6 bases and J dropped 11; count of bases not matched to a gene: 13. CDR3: CSVDTGGSAGYTF. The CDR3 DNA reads TGCAGCGTCGATACAGGGGGCTCAGCGGGATACACCTTC.

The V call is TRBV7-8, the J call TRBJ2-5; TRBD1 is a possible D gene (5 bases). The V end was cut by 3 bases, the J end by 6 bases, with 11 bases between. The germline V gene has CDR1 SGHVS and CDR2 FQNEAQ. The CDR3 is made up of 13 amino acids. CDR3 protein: CASSFTREQTQYF. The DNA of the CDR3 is TGTGCCAGCAGCTTCACCAGGGAACAGACCCAGTACTTC.

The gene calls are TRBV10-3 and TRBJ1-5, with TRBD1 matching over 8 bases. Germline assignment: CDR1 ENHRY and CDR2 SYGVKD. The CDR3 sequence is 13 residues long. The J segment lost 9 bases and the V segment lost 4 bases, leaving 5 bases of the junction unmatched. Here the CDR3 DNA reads TGTGCCATCAGTGCGGGACAGGTCTCGCCCCAGCATTTT. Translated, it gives CAISAGQVSPQHF.

The CDR3 spells CAAKTSGSSYEQFF. The DNA for the CDR3 is TGTGCCGCCAAGACTAGCGGGAGCTCGTATGAGCAGTTCTTC. The genes are TRBV6-5 and TRBJ2-1; 12 nucleotides agree with TRBD2. The germline gives CDR1 MNHEY, CDR2 SVGAGI. V lost 11 bases and J lost 8; bases outside the gene matches: 10. The CDR3 runs to 14 residues.

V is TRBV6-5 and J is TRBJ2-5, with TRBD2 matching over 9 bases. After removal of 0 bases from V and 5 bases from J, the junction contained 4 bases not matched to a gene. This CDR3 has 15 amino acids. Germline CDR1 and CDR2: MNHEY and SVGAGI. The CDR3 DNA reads TGTGCCAGCAGTTACTCTGGGACTAGCTGGGAGACCCAGTACTTC. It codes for CASSYSGTSWETQYF.

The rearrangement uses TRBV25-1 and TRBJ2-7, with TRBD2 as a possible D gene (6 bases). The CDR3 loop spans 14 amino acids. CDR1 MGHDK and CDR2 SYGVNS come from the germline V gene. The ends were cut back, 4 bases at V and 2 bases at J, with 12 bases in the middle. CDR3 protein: CASSGPRGTYEQYF. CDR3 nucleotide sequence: TGTGCCAGCAGTGGGCCCCGGGGGACCTACGAGCAGTACTTC.

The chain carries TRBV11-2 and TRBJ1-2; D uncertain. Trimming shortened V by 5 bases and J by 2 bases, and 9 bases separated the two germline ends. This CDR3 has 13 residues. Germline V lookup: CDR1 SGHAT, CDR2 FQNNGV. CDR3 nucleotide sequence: TGTGCCAGCAGCCCAGACGGCAACTATGGCTACACCTTC. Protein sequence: CASSPDGNYGYTF.

The chain's CDR3 is CASSRDYRTGELFF. In DNA form, the CDR3 reads TGTGCCAGTAGCCGGGACTACCGCACCGGGGAGCTGTTTTTT. The chain recombines TRBV19 with TRBJ2-2, with 7 bases lining up with TRBD2. V was clipped by 6 bases and J by 4 bases; unmatched bases: 5. The CDR3 runs to 14 residues. Germline loops: CDR1 LNHDA, CDR2 SQIVND (reference sequence).

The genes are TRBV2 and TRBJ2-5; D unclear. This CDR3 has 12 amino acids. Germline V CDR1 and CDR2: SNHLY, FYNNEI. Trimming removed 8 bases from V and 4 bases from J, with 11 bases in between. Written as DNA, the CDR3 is TGTGCCAGCTCGGCAGTGGTAGAGACCCAGTACTTC. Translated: CASSAVVETQYF.